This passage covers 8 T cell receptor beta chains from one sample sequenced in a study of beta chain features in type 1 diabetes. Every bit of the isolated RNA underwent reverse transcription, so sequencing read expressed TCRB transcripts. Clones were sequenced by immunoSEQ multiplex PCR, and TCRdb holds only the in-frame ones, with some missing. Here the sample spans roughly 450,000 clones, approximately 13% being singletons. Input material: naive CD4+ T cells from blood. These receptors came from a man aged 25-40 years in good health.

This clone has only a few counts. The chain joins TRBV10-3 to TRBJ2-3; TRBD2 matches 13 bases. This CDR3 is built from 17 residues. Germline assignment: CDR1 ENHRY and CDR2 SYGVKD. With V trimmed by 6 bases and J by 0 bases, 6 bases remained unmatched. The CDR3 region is CAIRGLAGPSSTDTQYF. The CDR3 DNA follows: TGTGCCATCAGGGGACTAGCGGGGCCGAGTAGCACAGATACGCAGTATTTT.

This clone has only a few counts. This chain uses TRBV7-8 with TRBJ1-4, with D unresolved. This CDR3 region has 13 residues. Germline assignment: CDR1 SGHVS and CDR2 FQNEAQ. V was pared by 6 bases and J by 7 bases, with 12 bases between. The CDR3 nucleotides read TGTGCCAGCAGTATCCCGGGAGGTGAAAAACTGTTTTTT. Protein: CASSIPGGEKLFF.

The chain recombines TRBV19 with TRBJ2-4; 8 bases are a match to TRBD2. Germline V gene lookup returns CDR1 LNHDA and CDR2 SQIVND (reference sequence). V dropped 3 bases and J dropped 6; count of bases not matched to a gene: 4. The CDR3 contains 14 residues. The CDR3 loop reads CASSIGTRGNIQYF. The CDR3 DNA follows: TGTGCCAGTAGTATCGGGACTAGGGGAAACATTCAGTACTTC.

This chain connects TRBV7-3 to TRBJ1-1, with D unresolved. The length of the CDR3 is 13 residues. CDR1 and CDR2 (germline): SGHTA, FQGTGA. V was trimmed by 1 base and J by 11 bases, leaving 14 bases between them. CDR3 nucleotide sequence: TGTGCCAGCAGCTTAAACGCCGCCTCCAAGGCTTTCTTT. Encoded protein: CASSLNAASKAFF.

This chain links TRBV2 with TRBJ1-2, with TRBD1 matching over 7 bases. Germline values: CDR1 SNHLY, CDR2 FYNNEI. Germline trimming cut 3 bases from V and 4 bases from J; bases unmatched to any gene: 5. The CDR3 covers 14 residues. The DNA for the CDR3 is TGTGCCAGCAGTGACAGGGGGGACATCTATGGCTACACCTTC. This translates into CASSDRGDIYGYTF.

The CDR3 coding sequence is TGTGCCATCAAGGACCGTCAAAGGGCTTTTAACTATGGCTACACCTTC. This encodes CAIKDRQRAFNYGYTF. V and J are TRBV10-3 and TRBJ1-2, with D unclear. CDR1 and CDR2 (germline): ENHRY, SYGVKD. This CDR3 contains 16 residues. Trimming pared 7 bases from V and 1 base from J, leaving 19 bases between.

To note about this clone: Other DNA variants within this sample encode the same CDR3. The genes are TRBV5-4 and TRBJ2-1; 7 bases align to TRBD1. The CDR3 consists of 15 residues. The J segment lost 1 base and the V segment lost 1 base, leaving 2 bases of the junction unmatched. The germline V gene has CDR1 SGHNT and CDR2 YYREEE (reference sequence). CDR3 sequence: CASSLRQGSYNEQFF. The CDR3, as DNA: TGTGCCAGCAGCTTGCGACAGGGATCCTACAATGAGCAGTTCTTC.

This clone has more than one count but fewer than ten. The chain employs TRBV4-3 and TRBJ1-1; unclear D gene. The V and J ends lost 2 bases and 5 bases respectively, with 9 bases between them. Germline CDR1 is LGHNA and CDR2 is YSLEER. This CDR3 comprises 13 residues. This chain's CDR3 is CASSQLRETEAFF. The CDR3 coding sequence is TGCGCCAGCAGCCAACTTAGGGAAACTGAAGCTTTCTTT.